The subject of this entry is one T cell receptor beta chain. These data belong to a study of cytomegalovirus exposure and HLA in healthy donors. Sequenced by immunoSEQ multiplex PCR; TCRdb stores in-frame clones only, minus some. The sample contains about 76,000 clones, over 85% of which appear only once. CDR1 ENHRY and CDR2 SYGVKD come from the germline V gene. Trimming cost V 2 bases and J 1 base; bases outside gene matches: 10. This CDR3 comprises 17 residues. The clonotype was recovered from a man aged 18 to 30 in good health and CMV-seropositive. V gene TRBV10-3 combines with J gene TRBJ2-7; TRBD2 aligns across 8 bases. Sequenced: PBMCs. The CDR3 DNA sequence: TGTGCCATCAGTGAGACACGTGGCGGCGGGAGGTCCTACGAGCAGTACTTC. It translates to CAISETRGGGRSYEQYF.